The entry below describes one T cell receptor (beta chain). Its matching antigen is unknown. Germline V gene lookup returns CDR1 SGHKS and CDR2 YYEKEE (reference sequence). The CDR3 is made up of 15 amino acids. The V gene end was trimmed by 4 bases and the J gene end by 1 base; junction bases not matched to a gene: 5. With 60 Vbeta and 13 Jbeta primers, the PCR was carried out. Clones were sequenced by immunoSEQ multiplex PCR, and TCRdb holds only the in-frame ones, with some missing. The sample lists about 140,000 clones, 73% occurring once. The source of the sample is a study of cytomegalovirus exposure and HLA in healthy donors. Notes on the study in general: A later analysis associated around 17,000 TCR beta sequences with HLA alleles at a 0.05 false discovery rate.

The receptor's source is a human donor in good health. The V and J genes are TRBV5-5 and TRBJ2-5, with 9 bases fitting TRBD2. The sequenced sample consisted of PBMCs. The CDR3 DNA reads as TGTGCCAGCAGCGCGCCGACTAGCGGCCAAGAGACCCAGTACTTC. It encodes CASSAPTSGQETQYF.